The sequence of this TCR beta chain was determined in a study of T cells in Graves' hyperthyroidism and ophthalmopathy. In the study overall: Peripheral blood was obtained at initial diagnosis, preceding any treatment.

Study results and caveats: Blood also showed most of the thyroid clonotypes that were expanded above 0.001. In the analysis, a 13 V-J model separated ophthalmopathy from stable hyperthyroidism.

This CDR3 comprises 13 residues. Trimming cost V 5 bases and J 5 bases, with 12 bases left between them. This clonotype was seen repeatedly, ten times or more. Antigen specificity is unknown. Amplification of TCR beta CDR3 regions was performed using RNA transcripts as template. When the TCR CDR3 underwent first-round RT-PCR, the HTBI primer set was used. Using its own MiXCR run on the multiplex PCR reads, TCRdb lists one record per CDR3 protein. The table shows about 260,000 distinct CDR3 sequences, with around 15% occurring only once. Input material: blood. This chain joins TRBV12-3 or TRBV12-4 and TRBJ1-2; D is perhaps TRBD1 (6 bases). This receptor was obtained from a woman between 18 and 30 years old with Graves' ophthalmopathy. The CDR3 is CASSPQGDYGYTF. CDR3 nucleotides: TGTGCCAGCAGTCCACAGGGTGATTATGGCTACACCTTC.